Following are 22 T cell receptor beta chains from one sample sequenced in a study of long-term antiretroviral therapy in people with HIV. Assay version v3.0 of immunoSEQ was used, and it was run at survey level. TCRdb keeps only in-frame clones here, not all; method: immunoSEQ multiplex PCR. The table includes about 16,000 clones, 78% detected once. Material: unsorted PBMCs, obtained just over 3.1 years after starting antiretroviral therapy. All receptors derive from a woman aged 40 to 49 with HIV.

V and J are TRBV5-1 and TRBJ2-7; 9 bases align to TRBD1. Germline V gene data show CDR1 as SGHRS and CDR2 as YFSETQ. The CDR3 loop spans 16 amino acids. The V and J ends lost 4 bases and 3 bases, in that order; junction bases with no gene match: 11. CDR3 region: CASSRQTGQGHYEQYF. CDR3 nucleotide sequence: TGCGCCAGCAGCCGCCAAACGGGACAGGGACACTACGAGCAGTACTTC.

The chain recombines TRBV5-1 with TRBJ2-1; TRBD1 matches 11 bases. This CDR3 has 14 residues. Germline lookup yields CDR1 SGHRS and CDR2 YFSETQ. V trimming: 3 bases; J trimming: 8 bases; junction bases outside the gene matches: 4. In DNA, the CDR3 is TGCGCCAGCAGCTCGGGACAGGGGGTCGATGAGCAGTTCTTC. Translation gives CASSSGQGVDEQFF.

CDR3 sequence (DNA): TGTGCCAGCAGTTACTCGTCCGGACAGGGTACCTACGAGCAGTACTTC. Translation: CASSYSSGQGTYEQYF. The V call is TRBV6-5, the J call TRBJ2-7; the match to TRBD1 covers 8 bases. This CDR3 spans 16 amino acids. Germline CDR1 reads MNHEY; CDR2 reads SVGAGI. Trimming removed 0 bases from V and 2 bases from J; junction bases left unmatched: 6.

This rearrangement joins TRBV30 to TRBJ1-2; D unclear. The CDR3 runs to 12 residues. V was clipped by 4 bases and J by 7 bases, with 13 bases between them. CDR1 and CDR2 from the germline V gene are GTSNPN and SVGIG (reference sequence). Here the CDR3 reads CAWTQGLSGYTF. The CDR3 DNA reads as TGTGCCTGGACGCAAGGGTTGAGTGGCTACACCTTC.

The J gene is TRBJ1-2, the V gene TRBV11-2; 7 bases align to TRBD1. V trimming: 3 bases; J trimming: 2 bases; junction bases outside the gene matches: 9. Germline V gene sequence: CDR1 SGHAT, CDR2 FQNNGV. The CDR3 consists of 16 residues. The DNA for the CDR3 is TGTGCCAGCAGCTTCTACGGACAGGACCGAAACTATGGCTACACCTTC. Its protein product is CASSFYGQDRNYGYTF.

This rearrangement joins TRBV7-9 to TRBJ2-1; TRBD1 or TRBD2 may be the D gene (6 bases each). The V gene's germline CDR1 is SEHNR and CDR2 FQNEAQ (reference sequence). The CDR3 covers 17 residues. With 5 bases removed from V and 4 bases from J, the gap between germline ends came to 21 bases. The CDR3 loop reads CASSPPVGGQGYNEQFF. The CDR3 nucleotides read TGTGCCAGCAGCCCCCCGGTAGGGGGGCAAGGGTACAATGAGCAGTTCTTC.

This clone was seen just once. This chain connects TRBV11-2 to TRBJ1-3; D ambiguous. CDR3 length equals 16 residues. Looked up from germline, CDR1 is SGHAT and CDR2 is FQNNGV. Trimming removed 5 bases at V and 0 bases at J, with 14 bases between. CDR3 nucleotides: TGTGCCAGCAGCGGTCAACAGTTCAGCTCTGGAAACACCATATATTTT. Translating gives CASSGQQFSSGNTIYF.

The DNA for the CDR3 is TGTGCCAGCAGTTACGACAAGGGGCCCGGGGCCAACGTCCTGACTTTC. It yields the protein CASSYDKGPGANVLTF. This chain connects TRBV6-6 to TRBJ2-6, with D perhaps matching TRBD1 (5 bases). Germline values: CDR1 MNHNY, CDR2 SVGAGI (reference sequence). The CDR3 is made up of 16 amino acids. V lost 2 bases to trimming and J lost 4 bases, with 12 bases between them.

The chain links TRBV5-4 to TRBJ1-1, with D maybe TRBD1 (6 bases). There are 15 residues in the CDR3. Germline loops: CDR1 SGHNT, CDR2 YYREEE (reference sequence). V gave up 4 bases and J gave up 11 bases, with 24 bases separating them. In DNA, the CDR3 is TGTGCCAGCAGCCGGGGCACAGGGAAGGTCGGTGAGGCTTTCTTT. Residues: CASSRGTGKVGEAFF.

The genes are TRBV6-1 and TRBJ2-1; D tentatively reads TRBD1 or TRBD2 (5 bases each). Trimming left V 1 base short and J 6 bases short, with 10 bases between. The CDR3 is 14 amino acids. CDR1 and CDR2 (germline): MNHNS, SASEGT. CDR3 sequence: CASSEGTGGNEQFF. The CDR3, as DNA: TGTGCCAGCAGTGAAGGGACTGGGGGCAATGAGCAGTTCTTC.

The chain recombines TRBV6-6 with TRBJ2-5; 12 nucleotides align to TRBD1. Germline V CDR1 and CDR2: MNHNY, SVGAGI (reference sequence). V lost 2 bases, J lost 6 bases, and 7 bases stayed unmatched. This CDR3 comprises 16 residues. CDR3 nucleotide sequence: TGTGCCAGCAGTTACGATGGGACAGGGGGCGCGAAGACCCAGTACTTC. Translated: CASSYDGTGGAKTQYF.

This rearrangement joins TRBV7-8 to TRBJ2-5; a possible D gene is TRBD1 (5 bases). CDR1 SGHVS and CDR2 FQNEAQ come from the germline V gene. V gave up 2 bases and J gave up 2 bases, with 9 bases separating them. CDR3 size: 14 residues. The CDR3 region has the DNA TGTGCCAGCAGCTTAAAGGGGCCACAAGAGACCCAGTACTTC. It codes for CASSLKGPQETQYF. The full variable domain, its missing parts supplied by reference TRBV7-8 and TRBJ2-5, is GAGVSQSPRYKVAKRGQDVALRCDPISGHVSLFWYQQALGQGPEFLTYFQNEAQLDKSGLPSDRFFAERPEGSVSTLKIQRTQQEDSAVYLCASSLKGPQETQYFGPGTRLLVL.

This chain uses TRBV7-2 with TRBJ1-5; D is unresolved. The V end was cut by 4 bases, the J end by 0 bases, with 16 bases between. Germline loops: CDR1 SGHTA, CDR2 FQGNSA. The CDR3 runs 17 residues. Here the CDR3 DNA reads TGTGCCAGCAGCTCCATCGGGGTCTTTCATAGCAATCAGCCCCAGCATTTT. This translates into CASSSIGVFHSNQPQHF.

This chain uses TRBV2 with TRBJ1-1; D is unresolved. The CDR3 length is 15 residues. The V gene's germline CDR1 is SNHLY and CDR2 FYNNEI. V lost 6 bases, J lost 1 base, and 15 bases lay in between. CDR3 protein: CASRPGLRANTEAFF. The CDR3 DNA follows: TGTGCCAGCAGACCGGGCTTGAGGGCGAACACTGAAGCTTTCTTT.

The chain joins TRBV4-3 to TRBJ1-1, with D hard to call. Germline V gene data show CDR1 as LGHNA and CDR2 as YSLEER. This CDR3 has 15 residues. V lost 0 bases and J 8 bases, leaving 16 bases between the germline ends. CDR3 bases: TGCGCCAGCAGCCAAGACATCGGGGTGAGTTACGAAGCTTTCTTT. This encodes CASSQDIGVSYEAFF.

The chain carries TRBV10-1 and TRBJ1-2; 9 nucleotides match TRBD1. Trimming cost V 7 bases and J 4 bases; bases outside gene matches: 10. The CDR3 has 15 residues. Germline V lookup: CDR1 WNHNN, CDR2 SYGVQD (reference sequence). The CDR3 here is CASIPRRQGGYGYTF. The CDR3 DNA reads TGCGCCAGCATTCCTAGAAGACAGGGGGGCTATGGCTACACCTTC.

This clone was detected only a few times. The genes are TRBV12-5 and TRBJ2-1; tentatively, D is TRBD2 (5 bases). Trimming took off 3 bases at V and 4 bases at J, with 13 bases between the two ends. The CDR3 length is 15 residues. Germline V CDR1 and CDR2: LGHNT, FRNRAP. CDR3: CASGFGSAAYNEQFF. In nucleotides, the CDR3 is TGTGCTAGTGGTTTCGGTAGCGCCGCGTACAATGAGCAGTTCTTC.

In this sample, this clone turned up once. V is TRBV2 and J is TRBJ1-2, with 9 bases that match TRBD1. The CDR3 length is 14 residues. V gave up 7 bases and J gave up 2 bases; unmatched junction bases: 5. CDR1 SNHLY and CDR2 FYNNEI come from the germline V gene. This chain's CDR3 is CASTRDRVNYGYTF. In nucleotides, the CDR3 is TGTGCCAGCACAAGGGACAGGGTGAACTATGGCTACACCTTC.

V gene TRBV5-1 combines with J gene TRBJ1-1; 10 nucleotides line up with TRBD1. Germline V gene lookup returns CDR1 SGHRS and CDR2 YFSETQ. The J segment lost 6 bases and the V segment lost 4 bases, leaving 9 bases of the junction unmatched. This CDR3 is built from 15 residues. CDR3 DNA: TGCGCCAGCAGCGGATCGACAGGGGGCATCCCTGAAGCTTTCTTT. This codes for CASSGSTGGIPEAFF.

This clone turned up a few times. The V gene is TRBV7-2, the J gene TRBJ2-7, with TRBD2 matching 13 bases. J was trimmed by 7 bases and V by 3 bases; bases with no gene match: 6. CDR1 SGHTA and CDR2 FQGNSA come from the germline V gene. The CDR3 sequence is 15 residues long. DNA of the CDR3: TGTGCCAGCAGCTTTACTAGCGGGGGGGCATATGAGCAGTACTTC. The encoded protein is CASSFTSGGAYEQYF.

The chain recombines TRBV18 with TRBJ2-3; D unclear. There are 13 residues in the CDR3. Trimming left V 0 bases short and J 2 bases short, with 3 bases between. Germline V gene lookup returns CDR1 KGHSH and CDR2 LQKENI. DNA for the CDR3: TGTGCCAGCTCACCACCCGTCACAGATACGCAGTATTTT. As protein: CASSPPVTDTQYF.

V usage is TRBV19 and J usage is TRBJ1-4; D uncertain. The V end lost 7 bases, the J end lost 0 bases, and 15 bases lay between the germline ends. The CDR3 covers 16 residues. Germline CDR1 and CDR2: LNHDA and SQIVND (reference sequence). Here the CDR3 DNA reads TGTGCCAGTAAAAAAGGATATTTTGCAACTAATGAAAAACTGTTTTTT. Residues: CASKKGYFATNEKLFF.